This TCR beta chain was recovered during a study of shared clonotypes between healthy human individuals. Germline V gene data show CDR1 as MNHNY and CDR2 as SVGAGI (reference sequence). The V and J ends lost 4 bases and 4 bases respectively, with 13 bases between them. This CDR3 region has 14 residues. Genomic DNA per cell subset filled all wells of several immunoSEQ plates. The protocol was immunoSEQ multiplex PCR, while the TCRdb copy is restricted to in-frame clones and leaves out a portion. The data show a few hundred thousand clones, 79% seen once. The sequence was collected from a woman between 40 and 55 years old in good health. Some clones in this sample may be carry-over from other donors' samples. The specimen sequenced was PBMCs. This sequence joins TRBV6-6 and TRBJ1-1; D call uncertain. CDR3 DNA: TGTGCCAGCAGTTTGGGCAGGCGGGGCACTGAAGCTTTCTTT. Translation: CASSLGRRGTEAFF.